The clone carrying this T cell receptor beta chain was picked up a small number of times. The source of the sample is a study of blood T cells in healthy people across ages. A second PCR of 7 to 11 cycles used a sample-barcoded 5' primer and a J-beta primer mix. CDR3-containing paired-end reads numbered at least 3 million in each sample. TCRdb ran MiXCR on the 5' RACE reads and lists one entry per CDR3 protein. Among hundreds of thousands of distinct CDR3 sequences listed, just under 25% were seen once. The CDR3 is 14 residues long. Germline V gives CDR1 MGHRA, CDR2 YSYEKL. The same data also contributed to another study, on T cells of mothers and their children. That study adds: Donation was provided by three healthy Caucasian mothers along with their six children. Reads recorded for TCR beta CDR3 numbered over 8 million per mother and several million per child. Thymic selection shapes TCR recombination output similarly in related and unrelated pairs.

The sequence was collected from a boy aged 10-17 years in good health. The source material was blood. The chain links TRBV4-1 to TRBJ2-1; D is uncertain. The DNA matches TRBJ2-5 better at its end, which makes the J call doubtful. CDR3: CASSQPRANKTQYF. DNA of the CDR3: TGCGCCAGCAGCCAGCCACGCGCTAATAAGACCCAGTACTTC.